The source of this T cell receptor beta chain is a study of cytomegalovirus exposure and HLA in healthy donors. Looking at the study overall: The approximately 120 validation repertoires, a later analysis reported, used the same platform as the roughly 710 first-cohort repertoires. Study conclusions and caveats: In vitro confirmation showed three CMV-associated chains to be CMV antigen specific. The tendency of first-cohort TCR clusters to co-occur in the 90 to 150 validation repertoires was the finding of a later analysis. The study labeled fewer than 200 TCR beta chains cytomegalovirus-associated.

Data came from immunoSEQ multiplex PCR; TCRdb stores just in-frame clones and leaves some out. The sample comprises 110,000 to 150,000 clones, approximately 90% of which are singletons, and about 0.65% rests with the top ten. V lost 1 base and J lost 8, with 7 bases in between. The CDR3 is made up of 12 amino acids. Looked up from germline, CDR1 is SGHDT and CDR2 is YYEEEE. As concerns this clone: The antigen is undetermined.

The material sequenced was PBMCs. The chain employs TRBV5-6 and TRBJ2-1; no definite D call. This sequence originates from a man younger than 30 in good health and CMV-seronegative. The CDR3 protein is CASSLTTHEQFF. DNA for the CDR3: TGTGCCAGCAGCTTGACTACTCATGAGCAGTTCTTC.